A single sample gave rise to the 30 T cell receptor beta chains below, sequenced in a study of control samples from healthy donors and cancer patients. TCRdb keeps only in-frame clones here, not all; method: immunoSEQ multiplex PCR. Of about 190,000 clones detected, about 90% appear once; the ten largest clones hold around 1.9%. Material for sequencing was blood. These receptors were obtained from a man aged 25 to 40 in good health.

V is TRBV6-5 and J is TRBJ2-3, with D possibly TRBD2 on 6 matching bases. The ends were cut back, 6 bases at V and 0 bases at J, with 13 bases in the middle. This CDR3 has 15 residues. Germline V gene sequence: CDR1 MNHEY, CDR2 SVGAGI. The CDR3 loop reads CASRTSAPSTDTQYF. The CDR3 region has the DNA TGTGCCAGCAGGACTAGTGCCCCTAGCACAGATACGCAGTATTTT.

The J gene is TRBJ2-2, the V gene TRBV24-1; D unresolved. This CDR3 has 13 amino acids. In germline, CDR1 is KGHDR, CDR2 SFDVKD. V was trimmed by 11 bases and J by 0 bases, leaving 9 bases between them. The CDR3 region is CAITDTNTGELFF. For the CDR3, the DNA is TGTGCCATCACGGATACGAACACCGGGGAGCTGTTTTTT.

The chain links TRBV6-5 to TRBJ2-5; 7 bases line up with TRBD1. CDR3 length: 15 residues. Germline V CDR1 and CDR2: MNHEY, SVGAGI. With 6 bases clipped from V and 0 bases from J, the junction kept 7 bases outside the gene matches. The CDR3 loop is CASRDRDSYQETQYF. As DNA, the CDR3 is TGTGCCAGCAGGGATAGGGACAGCTACCAAGAGACCCAGTACTTC.

This chain joins TRBV6-2 or TRBV6-3 and TRBJ2-7; D is undetermined. Trimming removed 3 bases from V and 7 bases from J, with 16 bases in between. CDR1 and CDR2 from the germline V gene are MNHEY and SVGEGT. This CDR3 is 14 amino acids long. In DNA form, the CDR3 reads TGTGCCAGCAGTTATGGAACAGACTTTGGGGAGCAGTACTTC. This codes for CASSYGTDFGEQYF.

On this clone: This specimen includes other DNA sequences encoding the same CDR3. The V call is TRBV7-6, the J call TRBJ2-1, with 15 bases that match TRBD2. In germline, CDR1 is SGHVS, CDR2 FNYEAQ. The V segment lost 2 bases and the J segment 0 bases; nucleotides outside the gene matches: 8. There are 20 residues in the CDR3. The CDR3 loop is CASSLSVGTSGGSSYNEQFF. The CDR3 DNA follows: TGTGCCAGCAGCTTAAGCGTCGGGACTAGCGGGGGGAGCTCCTACAATGAGCAGTTCTTC. Together with reference TRBV7-6 and TRBJ2-1, the CDR3 gives the full variable domain: GAGVSQSPRYKVTKRGQDVALRCDPISGHVSLYWYRQALGQGPEFLTYFNYEAQQDKSGLPNDRFSAERPEGSISTLTIQRTEQRDSAMYRCASSLSVGTSGGSSYNEQFFGPGTRLTVL.

The chain links TRBV27 to TRBJ1-3; no definite D call. The CDR3 has 16 amino acids. The V end was cut by 3 bases, the J end by 0 bases, with 12 bases between. Germline assignment: CDR1 MNHEY and CDR2 SMNVEV (reference sequence). The CDR3, as DNA: TGTGCCAGCAGTTTGGTCTCCCGACCCTCTGGAAACACCATATATTTT. Protein product: CASSLVSRPSGNTIYF.

In its sample, this clone was seen once. The chain has TRBV3-1 (or the pseudogene TRBV3-2) and TRBJ1-2; maybe TRBD1 (5 bases). Trimming pared 1 base from V and 0 bases from J, leaving 6 bases between. The CDR3 is made up of 14 amino acids. In germline, CDR1 is LGHDT, CDR2 YNNKEL (reference sequence). CDR3 amino acids: CASSQVTANYGYTF. In DNA form, the CDR3 reads TGTGCCAGCAGCCAAGTGACAGCTAACTATGGCTACACCTTC.

The sample holds one count of this clone. The chain links TRBV7-6 to TRBJ2-7; perhaps TRBD2 as D (6 bases). Germline assignment: CDR1 SGHVS and CDR2 FNYEAQ. This CDR3 is 17 amino acids long. Trimming cost V 5 bases and J 0 bases, with 20 bases left between them. CDR3 sequence: CASSPGTVYGGSYEQYF. The CDR3 region has the DNA TGTGCCAGCAGCCCAGGGACGGTCTACGGGGGCTCCTACGAGCAGTACTTC.

The chain joins TRBV7-9 to TRBJ2-7, with D perhaps TRBD2 (6 bases). Germline V gene sequence: CDR1 SEHNR, CDR2 FQNEAQ (reference sequence). This CDR3 region has 15 residues. The V end was cut by 5 bases, the J end by 0 bases, with 14 bases between. CDR3 amino acids: CASSLREAYSYEQYF. The CDR3 DNA reads TGTGCCAGCAGCCTGAGGGAGGCCTACTCCTACGAGCAGTACTTC.

This chain connects TRBV29-1 to TRBJ2-3, with D perhaps matching TRBD2 (6 bases). V lost 4 bases and J 2 bases, leaving 19 bases between the germline ends. Germline-derived CDR1 and CDR2 are SQVTM and ANQGSEA. The length of the CDR3 is 16 residues. The CDR3 region has the DNA TGCAGCGTTGGAAACGTTGGGGCGGGACTCACAGATACGCAGTATTTT. Its protein product is CSVGNVGAGLTDTQYF.

This chain connects TRBV4-1 to TRBJ1-2; no clear D. Trimming stripped 0 bases from V and 7 bases from J, with 18 bases between. Germline CDR1 and CDR2: MGHRA and YSYEKL. This CDR3 spans 16 amino acids. As DNA, the CDR3 is TGCGCCAGCAGCCAAGATCTAAGGGTAGGAGGAACTGGCTACACCTTC. It yields the protein CASSQDLRVGGTGYTF.

The chain is built from TRBV5-1 and TRBJ1-6, with a weak D call TRBD1 (5 bases). Germline values: CDR1 SGHRS, CDR2 YFSETQ. The CDR3 totals 17 residues. V was cut by 0 bases and J by 2 bases, with 12 bases left in between. Here the CDR3 reads CASSLGQGMTYNSPLHF. The DNA for the CDR3 is TGCGCCAGCAGCTTGGGGCAGGGTATGACCTATAATTCACCCCTCCACTTT.

The chain carries TRBV5-5 and TRBJ2-1; 10 bases map to TRBD1. Unmatched junction bases numbered 3, after V lost 3 bases and J lost 3 bases. The germline CDR1 and CDR2 sequences are SGHKS and YYEKEE (reference sequence). The CDR3 loop spans 15 amino acids. The CDR3 nucleotides are TGTGCCAGCAGCTGGGGACAGGGGATCTACAATGAGCAGTTCTTC. Translating gives CASSWGQGIYNEQFF.

A remark on this clone: At one boundary the junction diverges from the germline segment, which might be a read error. The chain carries TRBV2 and TRBJ1-5; the match to TRBD1 covers 7 bases. Germline loops: CDR1 SNHLY, CDR2 FYNNEI. This CDR3 is 13 amino acids long. The CDR3 here is CASSWGGQAIPDF. The CDR3 nucleotides are TGTGCCAGCAGTTGGGGCGGACAGGCTATCCCGGATTTT.

The chain couples TRBV30 to TRBJ1-4, with 11 bases aligning to TRBD1. The V segment lost 3 bases and the J segment 7 bases; nucleotides outside the gene matches: 4. Per the germline V gene, CDR1 is GTSNPN and CDR2 is SVGIG (reference sequence). There are 14 residues in the CDR3. The CDR3 sequence: CAWRRTGGIEKLFF. The CDR3 nucleotides read TGTGCCTGGAGACGGACAGGGGGCATTGAAAAACTGTTTTTT.

The V gene is TRBV29-1, the J gene TRBJ2-5, with D possibly matching TRBD1 (5 bases). Germline CDR1 and CDR2: SQVTM and ANQGSEA. This CDR3 has 14 amino acids. V lost 0 bases to trimming and J lost 1 base, with 9 bases between them. CDR3 DNA sequence: TGCAGCGTTGAAGATACAGGATTCCAAGAGACCCAGTACTTC. It codes for CSVEDTGFQETQYF.

This chain uses TRBV11-2 with TRBJ1-1; D unresolved. The CDR3 spans 15 residues. Germline V gene lookup returns CDR1 SGHAT and CDR2 FQNNGV. Trimming removed 2 bases from V and 1 base from J, with 11 bases in between. CDR3 sequence reads: CASSLSLGANTEAFF. The CDR3 nucleotides are TGTGCCAGCAGCTTATCCTTAGGCGCGAACACTGAAGCTTTCTTT.

V gene TRBV27 combines with J gene TRBJ2-7, with 7 bases matching TRBD1. The CDR3 runs to 16 residues. Germline V CDR1 and CDR2: MNHEY, SMNVEV (reference sequence). With V trimmed by 2 bases and J by 0 bases, 7 bases remained unmatched. This chain's CDR3 is CASSLLGTASSYEQYF. DNA for the CDR3: TGTGCCAGCAGTTTACTAGGGACAGCCAGCTCCTACGAGCAGTACTTC.

V usage is TRBV5-1 and J usage is TRBJ2-5; 8 bases are shared with TRBD2. Germline V gene sequence: CDR1 SGHRS, CDR2 YFSETQ. The CDR3 covers 14 residues. V shed 4 bases, J shed 4 bases, and the junction held 6 bases outside the gene matches. The CDR3 DNA follows: TGCGCCAGCAGCCGTAACGGGGGGGCAGAGACCCAGTACTTC. Its translation: CASSRNGGAETQYF. The entire variable domain, with the rest obtained from reference TRBV5-1 and TRBJ2-5, is as follows: KAGVTQTPRYLIKTRGQQVTLSCSPISGHRSVSWYQQTPGQGLQFLFEYFSETQRNKGNFPGRFSGRQFSNSRSEMNVSTLELGDSALYLCASSRNGGAETQYFGPGTRLLVL.

The V gene is TRBV18, the J gene TRBJ2-7, with a possible D match to TRBD2 (6 bases). The CDR3 runs 15 residues. Germline CDR1 reads KGHSH; CDR2 reads LQKENI. V lost 3 bases, J lost 0 bases, and 12 bases lay in between. Written as DNA, the CDR3 is TGTGCCAGCTCACCTCCTGTGGGGGGCTCCTACGAGCAGTACTTC. It specifies CASSPPVGGSYEQYF.

This chain joins TRBV5-1 and TRBJ1-6; no reliable D call. The CDR3 extends over 15 amino acids. Between the trimmed V and J ends, which lost 5 bases and 2 bases, there was a span of 11 bases. The germline V gene encodes CDR1 SGHRS and CDR2 YFSETQ. In DNA form, the CDR3 reads TGCGCCAGCAGGTCGGCGGGAACCTATAATTCACCCCTCCACTTT. It translates to CASRSAGTYNSPLHF.

V is TRBV15 and J is TRBJ1-4, with 9 bases lining up with TRBD1. Germline-derived CDR1 and CDR2 are LNHNV and YYDKDF (reference sequence). V lost 1 base, J lost 4 bases, and 4 bases stayed unmatched. CDR3 length: 16 amino acids. CDR3 region: CATSRGGTGLNEKLFF. The CDR3 bases are TGTGCCACCAGCAGAGGTGGGACAGGGCTTAATGAAAAACTGTTTTTT.

V and J are TRBV27 and TRBJ2-3; 8 bases match TRBD2. CDR1 MNHEY and CDR2 SMNVEV come from the germline V gene (reference sequence). The CDR3 runs 15 residues. With V trimmed by 2 bases and J by 3 bases, 4 bases remained unmatched. The CDR3 protein is CASSLGTRRTDTQYF. The DNA of the CDR3 is TGTGCCAGCAGTTTAGGGACTAGGAGAACAGATACGCAGTATTTT.

This rearrangement joins TRBV7-9 to TRBJ1-2, with D possibly matching TRBD1 (5 bases). CDR1 and CDR2 from the germline V gene are SEHNR and FQNEAQ (reference sequence). The length of the CDR3 is 14 residues. The ends were cut back, 4 bases at V and 0 bases at J, with 9 bases in the middle. The CDR3 region has the DNA TGTGCCAGCAGCTCGCAAGGGGCTAACTATGGCTACACCTTC. Its translation is CASSSQGANYGYTF.

The chain carries TRBV9 and TRBJ2-3; TRBD2 matches 10 bases. Germline V gene data show CDR1 as SGDLS and CDR2 as YYNGEE. The length of the CDR3 is 17 residues. The V gene end was trimmed by 3 bases and the J gene end by 7 bases; junction bases not matched to a gene: 14. CDR3 amino acids: CASSGGFSGGARNTQYF. For the CDR3, the DNA is TGTGCCAGCAGCGGAGGGTTCAGCGGGGGGGCCAGGAATACGCAGTATTTT.

V usage is TRBV18 and J usage is TRBJ2-2, with unresolved D. The germline V and J ends were trimmed by 2 bases and 6 bases, with 7 bases remaining between them. Germline V gene data show CDR1 as KGHSH and CDR2 as LQKENI. The CDR3 covers 13 residues. This CDR3 is CASSPGIPGELFF. In DNA, the CDR3 is TGTGCCAGCTCACCAGGGATCCCCGGGGAGCTGTTTTTT.

The chain carries TRBV20-1 and TRBJ1-1, with TRBD1 as a possible D gene (5 bases). In germline, CDR1 is DFQATT, CDR2 SNEGSKA (reference sequence). This CDR3 has 11 residues. V was trimmed by 2 bases and J by 11 bases, leaving 12 bases between them. DNA of the CDR3: TGCAGTGCTAGAAGGGGAGAAGGCGCTTTCTTT. Protein sequence: CSARRGEGAFF.

The J gene is TRBJ1-5, the V gene TRBV4-1; the D is unclear. CDR1 and CDR2 from the germline V gene are MGHRA and YSYEKL. The CDR3 extends over 17 amino acids. V was clipped by 1 base and J by 0 bases, with 13 bases between them. CDR3 nucleotides: TGCGCCAGCAGCCAAGGGGCAGGAGAATATAGCAATCAGCCCCAGCATTTT. Its translation: CASSQGAGEYSNQPQHF.

The rearrangement links TRBV6-5 to TRBJ1-2, with a possible D match to TRBD1 (6 bases). Germline CDR1 reads MNHEY; CDR2 reads SVGAGI. The CDR3 covers 12 residues. The CDR3 sequence is CGSGQTNYGYTF. CDR3 nucleotides: TGTGGTAGCGGACAGACTAACTATGGCTACACCTTC.

The V and J genes are TRBV7-9 and TRBJ1-4; D remains unclear. The CDR3 runs 15 residues. Looked up from germline, CDR1 is SEHNR and CDR2 is FQNEAQ (reference sequence). Between the trimmed V and J ends, which lost 3 bases and 0 bases, there was a span of 8 bases. CDR3 residues: CASSFHVATNEKLFF. CDR3 DNA sequence: TGTGCCAGCAGCTTTCATGTTGCAACTAATGAAAAACTGTTTTTT.